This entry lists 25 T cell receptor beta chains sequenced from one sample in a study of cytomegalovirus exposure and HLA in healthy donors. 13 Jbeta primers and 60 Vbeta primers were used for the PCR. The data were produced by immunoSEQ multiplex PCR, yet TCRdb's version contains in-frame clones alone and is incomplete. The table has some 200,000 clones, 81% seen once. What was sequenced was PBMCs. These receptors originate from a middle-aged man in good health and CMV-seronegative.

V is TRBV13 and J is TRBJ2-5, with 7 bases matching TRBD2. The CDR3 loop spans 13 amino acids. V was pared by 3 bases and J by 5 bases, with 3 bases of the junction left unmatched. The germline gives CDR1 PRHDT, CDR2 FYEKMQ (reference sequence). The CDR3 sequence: CASSFHGGETQYF. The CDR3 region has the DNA TGTGCCAGCAGCTTCCACGGGGGGGAGACCCAGTACTTC. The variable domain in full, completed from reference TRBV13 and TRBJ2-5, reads AAGVIQSPRHLIKEKRETATLKCYPIPRHDTVYWYQQGPGQDPQFLISFYEKMQSDKGSIPDRFSAQQFSDYHSELNMSSLELGDSALYFCASSFHGGETQYFGPGTRLLVL.

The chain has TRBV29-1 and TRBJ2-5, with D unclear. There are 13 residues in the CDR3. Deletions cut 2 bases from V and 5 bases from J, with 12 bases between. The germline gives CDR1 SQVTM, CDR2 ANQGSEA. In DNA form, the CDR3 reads TGCAGCGTTGAACCCCCGCTGGAGGAGACCCAGTACTTC. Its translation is CSVEPPLEETQYF. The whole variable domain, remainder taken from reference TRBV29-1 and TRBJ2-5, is SAVISQKPSRDICQRGTSLTIQCQVDSQVTMMFWYRQQPGQSLTLIATANQGSEATYESGFVIDKFPISRPNLTFSTLTVSNMSPEDSSIYLCSVEPPLEETQYFGPGTRLLVL.

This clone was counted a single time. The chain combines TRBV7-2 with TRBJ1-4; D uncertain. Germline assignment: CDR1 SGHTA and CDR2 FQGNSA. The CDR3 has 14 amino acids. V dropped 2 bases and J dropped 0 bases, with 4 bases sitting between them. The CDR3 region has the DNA TGTGCCAGCAGCTTATCTGCAACTAATGAAAAACTGTTTTTT. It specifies CASSLSATNEKLFF.

The CDR3 here is CASSVVQAGEQFF. In DNA, the CDR3 is TGTGCCAGCAGCGTAGTCCAGGCCGGTGAGCAGTTCTTC. The chain links TRBV9 to TRBJ2-1; no definite D call. This CDR3 is 13 amino acids long. CDR1 is SGDLS, CDR2 YYNGEE, per germline. Trimming stripped 0 bases from V and 9 bases from J, with 10 bases between.

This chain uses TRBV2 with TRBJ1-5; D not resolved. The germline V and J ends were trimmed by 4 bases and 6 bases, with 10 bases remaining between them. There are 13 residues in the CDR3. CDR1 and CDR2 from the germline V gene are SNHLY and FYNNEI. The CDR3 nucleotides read TGTGCCAGCAGTGTACGGGAATTTCAGCCCCAGCATTTT. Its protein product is CASSVREFQPQHF.

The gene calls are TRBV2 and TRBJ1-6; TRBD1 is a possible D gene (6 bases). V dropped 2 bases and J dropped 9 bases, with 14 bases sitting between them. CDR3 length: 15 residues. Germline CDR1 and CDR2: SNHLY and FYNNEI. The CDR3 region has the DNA TGTGCCAGCAGTGAAAGCATGGACAGACTTTCACCCCTCCACTTT. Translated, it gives CASSESMDRLSPLHF. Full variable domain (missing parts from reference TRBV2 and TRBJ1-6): EPEVTQTPSHQVTQMGQEVILRCVPISNHLYFYWYRQILGQKVEFLVSFYNNEISEKSEIFDDQFSVERPDGSNFTLKIRSTKLEDSAMYFCASSESMDRLSPLHFGNGTRLTVT.

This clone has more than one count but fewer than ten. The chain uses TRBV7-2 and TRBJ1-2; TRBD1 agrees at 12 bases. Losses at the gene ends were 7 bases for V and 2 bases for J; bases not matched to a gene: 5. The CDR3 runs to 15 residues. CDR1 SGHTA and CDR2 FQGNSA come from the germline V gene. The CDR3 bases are TGTGCCAGCACCCCCGGGACAGGGGGCAACTATGGCTACACCTTC. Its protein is CASTPGTGGNYGYTF.

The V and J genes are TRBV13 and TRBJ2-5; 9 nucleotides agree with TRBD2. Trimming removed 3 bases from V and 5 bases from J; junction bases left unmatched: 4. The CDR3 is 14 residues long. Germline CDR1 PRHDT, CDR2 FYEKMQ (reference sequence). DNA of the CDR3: TGTGCCAGCAGCTTGGTTGCGGGGGGGGAGACCCAGTACTTC. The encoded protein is CASSLVAGGETQYF.

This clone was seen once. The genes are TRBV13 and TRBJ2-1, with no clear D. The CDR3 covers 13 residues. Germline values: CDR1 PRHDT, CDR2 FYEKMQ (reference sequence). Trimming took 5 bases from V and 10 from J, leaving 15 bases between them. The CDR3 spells CASSPKRGGEQFF. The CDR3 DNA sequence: TGTGCCAGCAGCCCCAAACGCGGTGGAGAGCAGTTCTTC.

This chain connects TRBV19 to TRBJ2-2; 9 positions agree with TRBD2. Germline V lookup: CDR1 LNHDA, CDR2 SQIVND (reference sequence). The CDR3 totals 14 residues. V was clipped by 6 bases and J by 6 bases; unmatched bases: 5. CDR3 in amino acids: CASSSSGDPGELFF. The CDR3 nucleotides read TGTGCCAGTAGCTCTAGCGGGGACCCCGGGGAGCTGTTTTTT. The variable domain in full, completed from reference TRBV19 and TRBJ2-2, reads DGGITQSPKYLFRKEGQNVTLSCEQNLNHDAMYWYRQDPGQGLRLIYYSQIVNDFQKGDIAEGYSVSREKKESFPLTVTSAQKNPTAFYLCASSSSGDPGELFFGEGSRLTVL.

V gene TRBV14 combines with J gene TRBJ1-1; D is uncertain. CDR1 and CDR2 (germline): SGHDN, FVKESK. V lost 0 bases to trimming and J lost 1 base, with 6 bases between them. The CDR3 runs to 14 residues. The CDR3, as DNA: TGTGCCAGCAGCCAAGACGGTTGGAACACTGAAGCTTTCTTT. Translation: CASSQDGWNTEAFF. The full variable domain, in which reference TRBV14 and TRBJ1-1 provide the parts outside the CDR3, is EAGVTQFPSHSVIEKGQTVTLRCDPISGHDNLYWYRRVMGKEIKFLLHFVKESKQDESGMPNNRFLAERTGGTYSTLKVQPAELEDSGVYFCASSQDGWNTEAFFGQGTRLTVV.

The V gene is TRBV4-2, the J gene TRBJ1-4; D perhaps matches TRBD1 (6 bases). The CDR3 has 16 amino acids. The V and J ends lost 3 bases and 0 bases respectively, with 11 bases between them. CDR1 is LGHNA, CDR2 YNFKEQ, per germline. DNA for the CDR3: TGTGCCAGCAGCCACGGGACACTTGCAACTAATGAAAAACTGTTTTTT. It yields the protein CASSHGTLATNEKLFF.

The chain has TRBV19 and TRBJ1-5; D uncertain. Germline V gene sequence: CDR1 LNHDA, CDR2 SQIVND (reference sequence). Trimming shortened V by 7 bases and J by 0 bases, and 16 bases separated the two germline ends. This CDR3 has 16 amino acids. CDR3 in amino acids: CASTSRGLHSNQPQHF. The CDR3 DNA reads TGTGCCAGTACCTCAAGAGGGCTCCATAGCAATCAGCCCCAGCATTTT.

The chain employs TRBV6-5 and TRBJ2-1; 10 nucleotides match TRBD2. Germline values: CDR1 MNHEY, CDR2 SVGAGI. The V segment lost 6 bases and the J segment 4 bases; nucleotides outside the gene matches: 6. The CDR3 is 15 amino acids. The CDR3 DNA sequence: TGTGCCAGCAGAGACCTAGCGGGGGATTACAATGAGCAGTTCTTC. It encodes CASRDLAGDYNEQFF.

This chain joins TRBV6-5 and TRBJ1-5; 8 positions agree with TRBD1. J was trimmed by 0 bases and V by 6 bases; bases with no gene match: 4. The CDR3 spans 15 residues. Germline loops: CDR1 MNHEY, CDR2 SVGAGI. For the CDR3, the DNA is TGTGCCAGCAGGCCGGACAGGGTTAGCAATCAGCCCCAGCATTTT. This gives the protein CASRPDRVSNQPQHF.

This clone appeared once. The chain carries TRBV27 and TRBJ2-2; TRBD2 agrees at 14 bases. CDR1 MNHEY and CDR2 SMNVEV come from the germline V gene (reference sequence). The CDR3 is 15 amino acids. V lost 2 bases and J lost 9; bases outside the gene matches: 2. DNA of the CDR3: TGTGCCAGCAGTTTAGGGACTAGCGGGGGCTGGGAGCTGTTTTTT. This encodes CASSLGTSGGWELFF.

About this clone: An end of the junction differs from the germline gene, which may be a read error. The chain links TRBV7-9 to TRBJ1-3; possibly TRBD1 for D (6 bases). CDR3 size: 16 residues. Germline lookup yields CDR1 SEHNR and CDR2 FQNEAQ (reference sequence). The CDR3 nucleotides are TGTTCCAGCGGGCCGGACAGCGTATACTCTGGAAACACCATATATTTT. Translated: CSSGPDSVYSGNTIYF.

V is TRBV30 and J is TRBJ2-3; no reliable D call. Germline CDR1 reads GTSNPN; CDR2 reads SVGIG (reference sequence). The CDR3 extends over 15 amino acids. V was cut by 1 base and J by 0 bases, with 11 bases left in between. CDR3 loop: CAWSAQYYSTDTQYF. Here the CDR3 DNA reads TGTGCCTGGAGTGCGCAATACTACAGCACAGATACGCAGTATTTT. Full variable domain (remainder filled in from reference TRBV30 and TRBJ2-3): SQTIHQWPATLVQPVGSPLSLECTVEGTSNPNLYWYRQAAGRGLQLLFYSVGIGQISSEVPQNLSASRPQDRQFILSSKKLLLSDSGFYLCAWSAQYYSTDTQYFGPGTRLTVL.

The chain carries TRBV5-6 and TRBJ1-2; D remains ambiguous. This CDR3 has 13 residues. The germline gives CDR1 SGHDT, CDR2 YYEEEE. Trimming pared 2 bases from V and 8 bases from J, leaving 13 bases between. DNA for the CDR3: TGTGCCAGCAGCTTTGCCTCTGAGGGAGGCTACACCTTC. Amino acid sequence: CASSFASEGGYTF.

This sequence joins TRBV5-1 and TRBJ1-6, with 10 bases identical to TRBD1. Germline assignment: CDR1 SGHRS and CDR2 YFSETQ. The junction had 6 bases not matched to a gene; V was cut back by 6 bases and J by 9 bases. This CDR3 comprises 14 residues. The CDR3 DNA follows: TGCGCCAGCACGAATGGGGACAGGGGTTCACCCCTCCACTTT. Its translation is CASTNGDRGSPLHF.

The CDR3 here is CASSDRRGAEAFF. The DNA for the CDR3 is TGTGCCAGCAGTGACAGGAGGGGCGCCGAAGCTTTCTTT. The chain carries TRBV6-4 and TRBJ1-1; D is possibly TRBD1 (5 bases). Germline V gene lookup returns CDR1 MRHNA and CDR2 SNTAGT. V was trimmed by 2 bases and J by 8 bases, leaving 12 bases between them. The length of the CDR3 is 13 residues.

CDR3 in DNA: TGTGCCAGCAGCACGCGGGGGACCGAAGCTTTCTTT. Translation: CASSTRGTEAFF. The genes are TRBV7-2 and TRBJ1-1; possibly TRBD1 for D (5 bases). The V gene lost 5 bases and the J gene lost 8 bases, with 12 bases spanning the gap. The length of the CDR3 is 12 residues. Germline lookup yields CDR1 SGHTA and CDR2 FQGNSA.

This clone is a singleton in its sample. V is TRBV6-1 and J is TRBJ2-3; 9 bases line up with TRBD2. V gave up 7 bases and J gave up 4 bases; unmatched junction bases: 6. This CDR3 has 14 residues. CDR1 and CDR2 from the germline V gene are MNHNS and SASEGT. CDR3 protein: CASIRAGGPDTQYF. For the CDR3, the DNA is TGTGCCAGCATCCGGGCGGGGGGGCCAGATACGCAGTATTTT.

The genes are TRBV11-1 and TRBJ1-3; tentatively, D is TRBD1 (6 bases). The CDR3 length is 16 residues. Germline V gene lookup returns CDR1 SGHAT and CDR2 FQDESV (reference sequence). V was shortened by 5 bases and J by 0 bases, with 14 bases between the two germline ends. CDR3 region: CASSLLDRSSGNTIYF. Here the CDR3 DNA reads TGTGCCAGCAGCCTACTGGACAGAAGCTCTGGAAACACCATATATTTT.

The CDR3 DNA sequence: TGTGCCAGCTTCCGAGCGTTCACTGAAGCTTTCTTT. Its protein product is CASFRAFTEAFF. This sequence joins TRBV6-1 and TRBJ1-1, with D uncertain. CDR1 MNHNS and CDR2 SASEGT come from the germline V gene. V was shortened by 8 bases and J by 4 bases, with 11 bases between the two germline ends. This CDR3 comprises 12 residues.